This entry features one T cell receptor beta chain sequence. What it binds is not known. V lost 3 bases to trimming and J lost 6 bases, with 15 bases between them. CDR1 and CDR2 (germline): SQVTM, ANQGSEA. This CDR3 contains 14 residues. This sample is drawn from a study of cytomegalovirus exposure and HLA in healthy donors. Study at large: Ancestry clustering placed 70% to 90% of around 400 genotyped donors in the Caucasian-associated cluster. Study-wide results and limits: Investigators reported 150 to 200 TCR beta chains as tied to cytomegalovirus.

PCR used 60 Vbeta primers and 13 Jbeta primers. Per the original methods: In a later analysis, roughly 11 million of some 80 million unique beta chains occurred in at least two donors. The repertoire was sequenced with immunoSEQ multiplex PCR; TCRdb's copy has only in-frame clones and lacks some. From that table come the V and J calls and clone size; the DNA was used to work out D and trimming. The top ten hold around 6.5% of the sample, which has 85,000 to 95,000 clones, roughly 69% seen once. The sequence derives from a woman between 25 and 40 years old in good health and CMV-seronegative. Sample: PBMCs. This rearrangement joins TRBV29-1 to TRBJ2-1, with D possibly being TRBD2 (5 bases). This CDR3 is CSVERPSGTNEQFF. The CDR3 nucleotides are TGCAGCGTTGAGCGCCCCTCGGGAACCAATGAGCAGTTCTTC.